These 30 T cell receptor beta chains were all obtained from the same sample, sequenced in a study of cytomegalovirus exposure and HLA in healthy donors. The PCR used 60 Vbeta and 13 Jbeta primers. The data were produced by immunoSEQ multiplex PCR, yet TCRdb's version contains in-frame clones alone and is incomplete. The data contain roughly 120,000 clones, around 79% of them seen just once; the ten biggest clones take up around 1.3%. Sequenced material: PBMCs. These receptors came from a woman in her thirties in good health and CMV-seronegative.

J is TRBJ2-3 and V is TRBV19, with D perhaps matching TRBD2 (6 bases). V lost 7 bases and J 2 bases, leaving 13 bases between the germline ends. CDR1 and CDR2 (germline): LNHDA, SQIVND (reference sequence). This CDR3 comprises 14 residues. The DNA of the CDR3 is TGTGCCAGTAATCAGGGACTGCACACAGATACGCAGTATTTT. Its protein is CASNQGLHTDTQYF.

This chain's CDR3 is CAISESGRGYEQYF. The CDR3 DNA is TGTGCCATCAGTGAGTCCGGCAGGGGCTACGAGCAGTACTTC. The V call is TRBV10-3, the J call TRBJ2-7; weak D call: TRBD1 (6 bases). CDR3 length equals 14 residues. CDR1 is ENHRY and CDR2 is SYGVKD in the germline V gene. Between the trimmed V and J ends, which lost 0 bases and 3 bases, there was a span of 9 bases.

The chain carries TRBV28 and TRBJ2-5; D gene unclear. Between the trimmed V and J ends, which lost 2 bases and 3 bases, there was a span of 4 bases. CDR1 and CDR2 from the germline V gene are MDHEN and SYDVKM. The CDR3 loop spans 12 amino acids. In nucleotides, the CDR3 is TGTGCCAGCAGTTTACAGAAAGAGACCCAGTACTTC. This codes for CASSLQKETQYF.

This chain links TRBV7-2 with TRBJ1-5; 10 positions match TRBD1. Germline V gene sequence: CDR1 SGHTA, CDR2 FQGNSA. The junction had 12 bases not matched to a gene; V was cut back by 0 bases and J by 4 bases. This CDR3 has 19 residues. CDR3 loop: CASSLAGKPGQGRNQPQHF. CDR3 nucleotide sequence: TGTGCCAGCAGCTTAGCGGGAAAACCGGGACAGGGGAGGAATCAGCCCCAGCATTTT.

The chain joins TRBV7-2 to TRBJ2-1, with 8 bases fitting TRBD1. V dropped 6 bases and J dropped 4; count of bases not matched to a gene: 2. Looked up from germline, CDR1 is SGHTA and CDR2 is FQGNSA. CDR3 length: 13 amino acids. The CDR3 sequence is CASRDRVYNEQFF. CDR3 DNA sequence: TGTGCCAGCAGGGACAGGGTTTACAATGAGCAGTTCTTC.

This clone was counted only a few times. This chain connects TRBV4-3 to TRBJ1-6; D ambiguous. The V gene lost 2 bases and the J gene lost 9 bases, with 17 bases spanning the gap. The germline V gene encodes CDR1 LGHNA and CDR2 YSLEER. The CDR3 covers 16 residues. The chain's CDR3 is CASSQHKGWRVSPLHF. The DNA of the CDR3 is TGCGCCAGCAGCCAACACAAAGGATGGAGGGTTTCACCCCTCCACTTT.

This clone was counted only a few times. The chain is built from TRBV6-5 and TRBJ2-7, with D tentatively TRBD2 (5 bases). V was pared by 0 bases and J by 6 bases, with 9 bases between. Germline CDR1 MNHEY, CDR2 SVGAGI. The length of the CDR3 is 13 residues. This CDR3 is CASSYSERAEQYF. The CDR3 nucleotides read TGTGCCAGCAGTTACTCGGAGAGGGCCGAGCAGTACTTC.

Regarding this clone: One end of the junction is discordant with germline, which a read error may explain. V is TRBV5-4 and J is TRBJ2-7; 13 nucleotides match TRBD2. This CDR3 has 16 residues. CDR1 is SGHNT, CDR2 YYREEE, per germline (reference sequence). CDR3 sequence: CASSLGLGTSGAEQYF. For the CDR3, the DNA is TGTGCCAGCAGTTTGGGCCTTGGGACTAGCGGGGCCGAGCAGTACTTC.

V usage is TRBV5-1 and J usage is TRBJ1-5; unclear D gene. V lost 0 bases to trimming and J lost 2 bases, with 9 bases between them. The CDR3 spans 15 residues. Germline CDR1 and CDR2: SGHRS and YFSETQ. The CDR3 spells CASSLGLEGNQPQHF. CDR3 bases: TGCGCCAGCAGCTTGGGGCTCGAGGGCAATCAGCCCCAGCATTTT. The entire variable domain, with the rest obtained from reference TRBV5-1 and TRBJ1-5, is as follows: KAGVTQTPRYLIKTRGQQVTLSCSPISGHRSVSWYQQTPGQGLQFLFEYFSETQRNKGNFPGRFSGRQFSNSRSEMNVSTLELGDSALYLCASSLGLEGNQPQHFGDGTRLSIL.

J is TRBJ1-5 and V is TRBV15; D remains unclear. Trimming took 0 bases from V and 2 from J, leaving 20 bases between them. This CDR3 is 19 amino acids long. CDR1 LNHNV and CDR2 YYDKDF come from the germline V gene (reference sequence). The CDR3 sequence is CATSREGSFLPLGNQPQHF. DNA for the CDR3: TGTGCCACCAGCAGAGAGGGCAGCTTTCTCCCCCTCGGCAATCAGCCCCAGCATTTT.

For this clone: One end of the junction fails to match germline, which may point to a read error. The J gene is TRBJ2-7, the V gene TRBV9; possibly TRBD1 for D (6 bases). CDR1 is SGDLS, CDR2 YYNGEE, per germline. The CDR3 has 11 amino acids. For the CDR3, the DNA is TGTGCCAGCAGCAGAGGGGGTTCTGACCGCTTC. Its protein product is CASSRGGSDRF.

The J gene is TRBJ2-7, the V gene TRBV27; tentatively, D is TRBD1 (5 bases). Germline assignment: CDR1 MNHEY and CDR2 SMNVEV (reference sequence). The CDR3 covers 12 residues. V was trimmed by 2 bases and J by 5 bases, leaving 7 bases between them. The CDR3 loop is CASSLAGNEQYF. The CDR3 DNA reads as TGTGCCAGCAGTTTAGCAGGGAACGAGCAGTACTTC.

This sequence joins TRBV6-5 and TRBJ1-5, with D tentatively TRBD1 (5 bases). The CDR3 has 15 amino acids. V lost 5 bases and J lost 2, with 13 bases in between. Looked up from germline, CDR1 is MNHEY and CDR2 is SVGAGI. The CDR3 DNA reads TGTGCCAGCAGTAGAGGGACTTTGGGCAATCAGCCCCAGCATTTT. This encodes CASSRGTLGNQPQHF.

This clone was seen only a few times. This chain uses TRBV4-3 with TRBJ1-1; D possibly corresponds to TRBD1 (5 bases). The CDR3 covers 13 residues. CDR1 LGHNA and CDR2 YSLEER come from the germline V gene. V was trimmed by 4 bases and J by 1 base, leaving 7 bases between them. DNA for the CDR3: TGCGCCAGCAGCCCCCAGGGGAACACTGAAGCTTTCTTT. This gives the protein CASSPQGNTEAFF.

In this sample, this clone turned up many times. The chain recombines TRBV7-2 with TRBJ2-7; TRBD2 aligns across 11 bases. This CDR3 is built from 15 residues. The V gene's germline CDR1 is SGHTA and CDR2 FQGNSA. Unmatched junction bases numbered 4, after V lost 4 bases and J lost 2 bases. Here the CDR3 DNA reads TGTGCCAGCAGCTGGGGGACTAGCGGAACCTACGAGCAGTACTTC. Its translation: CASSWGTSGTYEQYF. The full variable domain, rest sourced from reference TRBV7-2 and TRBJ2-7, is GAGVSQSPSNKVTEKGKDVELRCDPISGHTALYWYRQSLGQGLEFLIYFQGNSAPDKSGLPSDRFSAERTGGSVSTLTIQRTQQEDSAVYLCASSWGTSGTYEQYFGPGTRLTVT.

This chain links TRBV30 with TRBJ1-1; tentative D call: TRBD1 (5 bases). This CDR3 spans 11 amino acids. In germline, CDR1 is GTSNPN, CDR2 SVGIG (reference sequence). The V end lost 6 bases, the J end lost 3 bases, and 8 bases lay between the germline ends. For the CDR3, the DNA is TGTGCCTGCCAGGGCTACACTGAAGCTTTCTTT. Protein product: CACQGYTEAFF.

The chain uses TRBV7-3 and TRBJ2-1; possible D gene TRBD2, 5 bases. The ends were cut back, 2 bases at V and 9 bases at J, with 20 bases in the middle. The CDR3 contains 16 residues. The germline V gene encodes CDR1 SGHTA and CDR2 FQGTGA. CDR3: CASSLSILPGGSEQFF. The CDR3 DNA is TGTGCCAGCAGCTTATCTATACTCCCCGGAGGAAGTGAGCAGTTCTTC.

The V gene is TRBV19, the J gene TRBJ2-3; no reliable D call. Per germline, CDR1 LNHDA and CDR2 SQIVND (reference sequence). The CDR3 runs 13 residues. Trimming cost V 4 bases and J 1 base, with 6 bases left between them. The CDR3 DNA is TGTGCCAGTAGTAGAGGCGGCACAGATACGCAGTATTTT. As protein: CASSRGGTDTQYF.

This chain joins TRBV6-4 and TRBJ2-1, with D maybe TRBD2 (7 bases). CDR3 length: 15 amino acids. Germline V gene sequence: CDR1 MRHNA, CDR2 SNTAGT. With 0 bases removed from V and 7 bases from J, the gap between germline ends came to 13 bases. CDR3 nucleotides: TGTGCCAGCAGTGACTCAGGGGGGGCCGGGAATGAGCAGTTCTTC. As protein: CASSDSGGAGNEQFF.

J is TRBJ1-4 and V is TRBV28; D gene uncertain. With 2 bases removed from V and 0 bases from J, the gap between germline ends came to 4 bases. Germline V lookup: CDR1 MDHEN, CDR2 SYDVKM. The CDR3 totals 14 residues. CDR3 protein: CASSLLSTNEKLFF. DNA for the CDR3: TGTGCCAGCAGTTTACTGTCAACTAATGAAAAACTGTTTTTT.

The chain uses TRBV7-6 and TRBJ2-5, with a possible D match to TRBD2 (6 bases). The ends were cut back, 1 base at V and 5 bases at J, with 11 bases in the middle. The CDR3 has 14 residues. Per the germline V gene, CDR1 is SGHVS and CDR2 is FNYEAQ. As DNA, the CDR3 is TGTGCCAGCAGCTTAGTTCCAGGGAGGGAGACCCAGTACTTC. Protein sequence: CASSLVPGRETQYF.

This chain joins TRBV4-1 and TRBJ1-1; 7 nucleotides align to TRBD1. V dropped 1 base and J dropped 4; count of bases not matched to a gene: 3. The CDR3 is made up of 14 amino acids. Germline lookup yields CDR1 MGHRA and CDR2 YSYEKL. The CDR3 region has the DNA TGCGCCAGCAGCCAAGTCCAGGGGGTCACTGAAGCTTTCTTT. It specifies CASSQVQGVTEAFF.

The gene calls are TRBV28 and TRBJ1-2; D gene ambiguous. Per the germline V gene, CDR1 is MDHEN and CDR2 is SYDVKM. Trimming removed 1 base at V and 1 base at J, with 4 bases between. This CDR3 is 13 amino acids long. CDR3: CASSLYSNYGYTF. The CDR3 nucleotides read TGTGCCAGCAGTTTATACAGTAACTATGGCTACACCTTC.

This rearrangement joins TRBV10-3 to TRBJ2-7, with 12 bases fitting TRBD1. The CDR3 sequence is 14 residues long. Trimming took 1 base from V and 6 from J; bases not matched to a gene: 1. CDR1 and CDR2 (germline): ENHRY, SYGVKD. CDR3 bases: TGTGCCATCAGTGAGTGGGACAGGGGGCGCGAGCAGTACTTC. Protein: CAISEWDRGREQYF.

The chain combines TRBV30 with TRBJ1-4; no clear D gene. CDR3 length: 12 amino acids. Trimming shortened V by 2 bases and J by 8 bases, and 9 bases separated the two germline ends. Per the germline V gene, CDR1 is GTSNPN and CDR2 is SVGIG (reference sequence). The CDR3 loop reads CAWSFGGEKLFF. The CDR3 DNA reads TGTGCCTGGAGTTTCGGAGGGGAAAAACTGTTTTTT.

This rearrangement joins TRBV14 to TRBJ2-7, with 10 positions matching TRBD1. V lost 4 bases, J lost 3 bases, and 6 bases stayed unmatched. Germline V gene sequence: CDR1 SGHDN, CDR2 FVKESK. This CDR3 is 15 amino acids long. This CDR3 is CASSRGDRGVYEQYF. CDR3 in DNA: TGTGCCAGCAGCCGCGGGGACAGGGGAGTCTACGAGCAGTACTTC.

The chain carries TRBV28 and TRBJ1-2; a possible D gene is TRBD1 (5 bases). The V end was cut by 4 bases, the J end by 5 bases, with 14 bases between. This CDR3 is 14 amino acids long. Germline-derived CDR1 and CDR2 are MDHEN and SYDVKM. The CDR3 nucleotides read TGTGCCAGCAGTTACGGGGGGGGAGGATATGGCTACACCTTC. It is translated as CASSYGGGGYGYTF.

This clone was seen just once. This chain connects TRBV5-1 to TRBJ1-4, with TRBD1 matching over 9 bases. Germline CDR1 and CDR2: SGHRS and YFSETQ. The CDR3 sequence is 15 residues long. V shed 1 base, J shed 5 bases, and the junction held 3 bases outside the gene matches. The CDR3 protein is CASSLSGTGNEKLFF. The CDR3 region has the DNA TGCGCCAGCAGCTTGTCCGGGACAGGGAATGAAAAACTGTTTTTT. Combining the CDR3 with reference TRBV5-1 and TRBJ1-4 gives the whole variable domain KAGVTQTPRYLIKTRGQQVTLSCSPISGHRSVSWYQQTPGQGLQFLFEYFSETQRNKGNFPGRFSGRQFSNSRSEMNVSTLELGDSALYLCASSLSGTGNEKLFFGSGTQLSVL.

V usage is TRBV4-2 and J usage is TRBJ2-4; TRBD2 matches 8 bases. CDR1 and CDR2 from the germline V gene are LGHNA and YNFKEQ. The CDR3 is 18 amino acids. The V gene end was trimmed by 3 bases and the J gene end by 5 bases; junction bases not matched to a gene: 15. For the CDR3, the DNA is TGTGCCAGCAGCCACCTATCCCGGGGGGGGGCGGTCGAAAACATTCAGTACTTC. Residues: CASSHLSRGGAVENIQYF.

The rearrangement links TRBV7-9 to TRBJ2-7; 7 bases align to TRBD2. The J segment lost 0 bases and the V segment lost 2 bases, leaving 1 base of the junction unmatched. The germline V gene encodes CDR1 SEHNR and CDR2 FQNEAQ (reference sequence). This CDR3 region has 14 residues. CDR3 amino acids: CASSLTSDSYEQYF. The CDR3 nucleotides read TGTGCCAGCAGCTTAACTAGCGACTCCTACGAGCAGTACTTC.